These 14 T cell receptor beta chains share one sample of origin, sequenced in a study of blood T cells in healthy people across ages. PCR was performed a second time for about 7 to 11 cycles using a sample-barcoded 5' primer and a J-beta primer mix. TCRdb re-called the 5' RACE reads with MiXCR, one entry per CDR3 protein. The sample includes hundreds of thousands of distinct CDR3 sequences, roughly 44% of them seen just once. Sequencing was done on a sample of blood. The receptor source for this set is a man in his 60s in good health.

As to this clonotype: A single base separates this from a much larger clone, so it may be a read error. This rearrangement joins TRBV6-5 to TRBJ1-2; maybe TRBD1 (5 bases). Trimming shortened V by 0 bases and J by 6 bases, and 14 bases separated the two germline ends. Germline lookup yields CDR1 MNHEY and CDR2 SVGAGI. The CDR3 consists of 15 residues. Here the CDR3 DNA reads TGTGCCAGCAGTTACTCGCAGGGAAGGCCAGATGGCTACACCTTC. This encodes CASSYSQGRPDGYTF.

The sample holds a few counts of this clonotype. This chain links TRBV6-5 with TRBJ1-1; 9 nucleotides agree with TRBD1. This CDR3 spans 16 amino acids. Germline CDR1 MNHEY, CDR2 SVGAGI. The junction had 11 bases not matched to a gene; V was cut back by 6 bases and J by 3 bases. The DNA of the CDR3 is TGTGCCAGCAGCTCCGGGACAGGGCTGGGGTACACTGAAGCTTTCTTT. Its protein product is CASSSGTGLGYTEAFF.

This clonotype was observed a handful of times. This chain connects TRBV10-3 to TRBJ2-7; D ambiguous. Germline CDR1 reads ENHRY; CDR2 reads SYGVKD. CDR3 length: 13 amino acids. The germline V and J ends were trimmed by 3 bases and 2 bases, with 8 bases remaining between them. This CDR3 is CAISDMSAYEQYF. Written as DNA, the CDR3 is TGTGCCATCAGTGACATGTCCGCCTACGAGCAGTACTTC.

This rearrangement joins TRBV6-1 to TRBJ1-1; possible D gene TRBD1, 6 bases. This CDR3 has 13 amino acids. Between the trimmed V and J ends, which lost 4 bases and 4 bases, there was a span of 10 bases. Germline CDR1 and CDR2: MNHNS and SASEGT. The CDR3 bases are TGTGCCAGCAGTGTAGGGGGGTTCACTGAAGCTTTCTTT. It is translated as CASSVGGFTEAFF.

The rearrangement uses TRBV6-6 and TRBJ2-5, with D perhaps being TRBD1 or TRBD2 (5 bases each). CDR3 length: 13 residues. Trimming removed 6 bases at V and 5 bases at J, with 13 bases between. Germline-derived CDR1 and CDR2 are MNHNY and SVGAGI (reference sequence). The chain's CDR3 is CASREGSGETQYF. In DNA form, the CDR3 reads TGTGCCAGCAGAGAGGGGAGTGGTGAGACCCAGTACTTC.

A few counts support this clonotype. The chain employs TRBV6-2 or TRBV6-3 and TRBJ2-1; TRBD1 matches 10 bases. The V segment lost 4 bases and the J segment 6 bases; nucleotides outside the gene matches: 6. The CDR3 sequence is 15 residues long. Germline V gene data show CDR1 as MNHEY and CDR2 as SVGEGT. CDR3 bases: TGTGCCAGCAGTTCGACAGGGGGCGCTTTCAATGAGCAGTTCTTC. Translated: CASSSTGGAFNEQFF.

This clonotype was counted only a few times. This rearrangement joins TRBV5-6 to TRBJ2-7, with unresolved D. Deletions cut 4 bases from V and 7 bases from J, with 12 bases between. This CDR3 region has 12 residues. Germline assignment: CDR1 SGHDT and CDR2 YYEEEE. The CDR3 region has the DNA TGTGCCAGCAGCCTGGACCTCCATGAGCAGTACTTC. Translating it yields CASSLDLHEQYF. Variable domain in full (rest from reference TRBV5-6 and TRBJ2-7): DAGVTQSPTHLIKTRGQQVTLRCSPKSGHDTVSWYQQALGQGPQFIFQYYEEEERQRGNFPDRFSGHQFPNYSSELNVNALLLGDSALYLCASSLDLHEQYFGPGTRLTVT.

The chain has TRBV5-1 and TRBJ2-2; D gene unclear. Germline-derived CDR1 and CDR2 are SGHRS and YFSETQ. Trimming cost V 0 bases and J 6 bases, with 9 bases left between them. The CDR3 totals 14 residues. The CDR3 is CASSLVQAAGELFF. The CDR3 nucleotides read TGCGCCAGCAGCTTGGTTCAAGCTGCCGGGGAGCTGTTTTTT. The full variable domain, in which reference TRBV5-1 and TRBJ2-2 provide the parts outside the CDR3, is KAGVTQTPRYLIKTRGQQVTLSCSPISGHRSVSWYQQTPGQGLQFLFEYFSETQRNKGNFPGRFSGRQFSNSRSEMNVSTLELGDSALYLCASSLVQAAGELFFGEGSRLTVL.

This clonotype was found a few times. The chain recombines TRBV7-2 with TRBJ2-3, with D possibly TRBD1 on 6 matching bases. Trimming left V 5 bases short and J 9 bases short, with 12 bases between. CDR3 length: 12 residues. The germline CDR1 and CDR2 sequences are SGHTA and FQGNSA. CDR3 sequence: CASSRDQGTQYF. The CDR3 nucleotides read TGTGCCAGCAGCCGAGACCAGGGGACGCAGTATTTT.

This chain links TRBV6-1 with TRBJ2-3, with TRBD2 matching over 7 bases. Trimming at V came to 2 bases and at J to 2 bases, leaving 7 bases not matched to a gene. CDR1 MNHNS and CDR2 SASEGT come from the germline V gene. The CDR3 covers 16 residues. CDR3 sequence: CASSESASGLTDTQYF. DNA for the CDR3: TGTGCCAGCAGTGAATCAGCTAGCGGACTCACAGATACGCAGTATTTT.

This clonotype was seen a few times. A much larger clonotype is one base distant, so this may be a read error. V is TRBV29-1 and J is TRBJ2-5; D gene ambiguous. The CDR3 totals 11 residues. Germline V gene lookup returns CDR1 SQVTM and CDR2 ANQGSEA. V lost 7 bases and J lost 5, with 11 bases in between. The CDR3 region is CSGPGRETQYF. CDR3 DNA sequence: TGCAGCGGCCCCGGCCGGGAGACCCAGTACTTC.

The CDR3 here is CASSTDINQPQHF. The CDR3 DNA reads as TGTGCCAGCAGCACGGACATAAATCAGCCCCAGCATTTT. J is TRBJ1-5 and V is TRBV9; tentative D call: TRBD1 (5 bases). The CDR3 is made up of 13 amino acids. V gave up 4 bases and J gave up 4 bases, with 9 bases separating them. Germline loops: CDR1 SGDLS, CDR2 YYNGEE.

The rearrangement joins TRBV28 to TRBJ2-3; 7 nucleotides match TRBD2. This CDR3 comprises 14 residues. V gave up 5 bases and J gave up 2 bases; unmatched junction bases: 4. The germline V gene encodes CDR1 MDHEN and CDR2 SYDVKM. In nucleotides, the CDR3 is TGTGCCAGCAGTCGGAGCGGGGCCACAGATACGCAGTATTTT. Its translation is CASSRSGATDTQYF.

This clonotype appeared a few times. The rearrangement joins TRBV10-1 to TRBJ2-5, with D tentatively TRBD2 (6 bases). The V gene lost 2 bases and the J gene lost 3 bases, with 10 bases spanning the gap. This CDR3 has 14 amino acids. Germline V gene data show CDR1 as WNHNN and CDR2 as SYGVQD (reference sequence). The CDR3 DNA follows: TGCGCCAGCAGTGAGGCGTTAGCGGAAGAGACCCAGTACTTC. Translated, it gives CASSEALAEETQYF.